This is a list of T cell receptor beta chains from one sample in a study of cytomegalovirus exposure and HLA in healthy donors. Assay: immunoSEQ multiplex PCR; the TCRdb copy retains only in-frame clones and omits some. The sample lists 170,000 or so clones, roughly 80% occurring once. Specimen: PBMCs. These receptor sequences come from a boy between 2 and 10 years old in good health and CMV-seronegative. CDR3s include the opening cysteine and the closing phenylalanine or tryptophan. D genes are given only for firm matches. For some rows the clone size is stated as once, few or many, or as a class when expanded; others skip it.

d_call: TRBD1
v_call: TRBV7-9
clone_size: .
j_call: TRBJ1-2
cdr3_aa: CASSNGTGVLSYGYTF
cdr3_nt: TGTGCCAGCAGCAACGGGACAGGGGTGCTCTCCTATGGCTACACCTTC

d_call: .
v_call: TRBV27
clone_size: .
j_call: TRBJ2-1
cdr3_aa: CASRRGSSSYNEQFF
cdr3_nt: TGTGCCAGTAGGAGGGGCTCGAGCTCCTACAATGAGCAGTTCTTC

d_call: TRBD1
v_call: TRBV6-5
clone_size: .
j_call: TRBJ2-5
cdr3_aa: CASSSDRGIEETQYF
cdr3_nt: TGTGCCAGCAGTTCCGACAGGGGGATTGAAGAGACCCAGTACTTC

d_call: TRBD1
v_call: TRBV6-5
clone_size: .
j_call: TRBJ1-1
cdr3_aa: CASSYMAGGARTEAFF
cdr3_nt: TGTGCCAGCAGTTACATGGCAGGGGGCGCTCGGACTGAAGCTTTCTTT

d_call: .
v_call: TRBV6-6
clone_size: .
j_call: TRBJ2-5
cdr3_aa: CASSYEEGETQYF
cdr3_nt: TGTGCCAGCAGTTACGAGGAGGGGGAGACCCAGTACTTC

d_call: .
v_call: TRBV6-1
clone_size: .
j_call: TRBJ1-1
cdr3_aa: CASAGNMNTEAFF
cdr3_nt: TGTGCCAGCGCAGGGAACATGAACACTGAAGCTTTCTTT

d_call: TRBD1
v_call: TRBV28
clone_size: .
j_call: TRBJ1-1
cdr3_aa: CASSLAPPGQGTGEAFF
cdr3_nt: TGTGCCAGCAGTCTTGCCCCGCCGGGACAGGGGACGGGTGAAGCTTTCTTT

d_call: .
v_call: TRBV11-2
clone_size: .
j_call: TRBJ1-1
cdr3_aa: CASSTPQGRGTEAFF
cdr3_nt: TGTGCCAGCAGCACGCCTCAGGGGCGGGGGACTGAAGCTTTCTTT

d_call: .
v_call: TRBV7-9
clone_size: .
j_call: TRBJ1-2
cdr3_aa: CASSLGHRDYGYTF
cdr3_nt: TGTGCCAGCAGCTTAGGCCACAGGGACTATGGCTACACCTTC

d_call: .
v_call: TRBV5-1
clone_size: .
j_call: TRBJ2-3
cdr3_aa: CASSLGASTDTQYF
cdr3_nt: TGCGCCAGCAGCTTGGGAGCTAGCACAGATACGCAGTATTTT

d_call: .
v_call: TRBV15
clone_size: .
j_call: TRBJ2-1
cdr3_aa: CATSRDEGDLSGEQFF
cdr3_nt: TGTGCCACCAGCAGAGACGAGGGAGATTTGAGTGGTGAGCAGTTCTTC

d_call: .
v_call: TRBV6-1
clone_size: .
j_call: TRBJ2-1
cdr3_aa: CASSALPTGTHGVDEQFF
cdr3_nt: TGTGCCAGCAGTGCCCTCCCGACCGGGACTCATGGGGTAGATGAGCAGTTCTTC

d_call: TRBD1
v_call: TRBV19
clone_size: .
j_call: TRBJ1-2
cdr3_aa: CASSRDSQTPYGYTF
cdr3_nt: TGTGCCAGTAGTAGGGACAGTCAAACCCCCTATGGCTACACCTTC

d_call: TRBD2
v_call: TRBV4-1
clone_size: .
j_call: TRBJ2-1
cdr3_aa: CASSPMTSGSLDEQFF
cdr3_nt: TGCGCCAGCAGCCCGATGACTAGCGGGAGTTTGGATGAGCAGTTCTTC

d_call: .
v_call: TRBV27
clone_size: .
j_call: TRBJ1-5
cdr3_aa: CASSHRAEDQPQHF
cdr3_nt: TGTGCCAGCAGTCACAGGGCGGAAGATCAGCCCCAGCATTTT

d_call: .
v_call: TRBV11-2
clone_size: .
j_call: TRBJ1-1
cdr3_aa: CASSPWAGAEAFF
cdr3_nt: TGTGCCAGCAGCCCCTGGGCAGGGGCGGAAGCTTTCTTT

d_call: TRBD1
v_call: TRBV6-1
clone_size: .
j_call: TRBJ1-1
cdr3_aa: CASSDAGGTEAFF
cdr3_nt: TGTGCCAGCAGTGATGCAGGGGGTACTGAAGCTTTCTTT

d_call: .
v_call: TRBV29-1
clone_size: .
j_call: TRBJ1-2
cdr3_aa: CSVDWGQFVSYGYTF
cdr3_nt: TGCAGCGTTGATTGGGGACAATTTGTCAGCTATGGCTACACCTTC

d_call: .
v_call: TRBV27
clone_size: .
j_call: TRBJ2-1
cdr3_aa: CASSSSPGAWEQFF
cdr3_nt: TGTGCCAGCAGTTCCTCCCCCGGAGCATGGGAGCAGTTCTTC

d_call: TRBD1
v_call: TRBV9
clone_size: .
j_call: TRBJ1-2
cdr3_aa: CASSVTGDYGYTF
cdr3_nt: TGTGCCAGCAGCGTAACAGGGGACTATGGCTACACCTTC

d_call: TRBD1
v_call: TRBV27
clone_size: .
j_call: TRBJ2-7
cdr3_aa: CASSFGTGGYEQYF
cdr3_nt: TGTGCCAGCAGCTTCGGGACAGGGGGCTACGAGCAGTACTTC

d_call: .
v_call: TRBV2
clone_size: few
j_call: TRBJ1-5
cdr3_aa: CASSAREQWPQHF
cdr3_nt: TGTGCCAGCAGTGCTAGGGAGCAATGGCCCCAGCATTTT

d_call: .
v_call: TRBV7-6
clone_size: .
j_call: TRBJ2-5
cdr3_aa: CASSHNSRGGEFQETQYF
cdr3_nt: TGTGCCAGCAGTCACAATTCCCGGGGCGGGGAGTTCCAAGAGACCCAGTACTTC

d_call: .
v_call: TRBV28
clone_size: .
j_call: TRBJ2-7
cdr3_aa: CASSLFIGGQTYEQYF
cdr3_nt: TGTGCCAGCAGTTTGTTCATAGGTGGACAGACCTACGAGCAGTACTTC

d_call: .
v_call: TRBV6-1
clone_size: once
j_call: TRBJ1-3
cdr3_aa: CASNTNYGDTIYF
cdr3_nt: TGTGCCAGCAACACCAACTACGGAGACACCATATATTTT

d_call: .
v_call: TRBV9
clone_size: medium-sized
j_call: TRBJ2-3
cdr3_aa: CASSVTWSDTQYF
cdr3_nt: TGTGCCAGCAGCGTAACTTGGTCAGATACGCAGTATTTT

d_call: .
v_call: TRBV14
clone_size: .
j_call: TRBJ2-7
cdr3_aa: CASSQWGDEQYF
cdr3_nt: TGTGCCAGCAGCCAATGGGGCGACGAGCAGTACTTC

d_call: .
v_call: TRBV28
clone_size: once
j_call: TRBJ2-3
cdr3_aa: CASSLDRDLNTDTQYF
cdr3_nt: TGTGCCAGCAGTTTAGACCGGGACTTGAACACAGATACGCAGTATTTT

d_call: .
v_call: TRBV5-1
clone_size: .
j_call: TRBJ1-4
cdr3_aa: CASSLVGRGNEKLFF
cdr3_nt: TGCGCCAGCAGCTTGGTGGGGAGGGGGAATGAAAAACTGTTTTTT

d_call: .
v_call: TRBV6-1
clone_size: .
j_call: TRBJ1-2
cdr3_aa: CASISGASYLYGYTF
cdr3_nt: TGTGCCAGCATTAGTGGGGCCTCGTATCTCTATGGCTACACCTTC

d_call: TRBD2
v_call: TRBV2
clone_size: once
j_call: TRBJ2-7
cdr3_aa: CASSEAERGGYEQYF
cdr3_nt: TGTGCCAGCAGTGAAGCAGAGCGGGGGGGCTACGAGCAGTACTTC

d_call: TRBD2
v_call: TRBV19
clone_size: .
j_call: TRBJ2-5
cdr3_aa: CASSMSGEETQYF
cdr3_nt: TGTGCCAGTAGTATGAGCGGGGAAGAGACCCAGTACTTC

d_call: TRBD2
v_call: TRBV27
clone_size: .
j_call: TRBJ2-3
cdr3_aa: CASSWTSGSTDTQYF
cdr3_nt: TGTGCCAGCAGTTGGACTAGCGGGTCCACAGATACGCAGTATTTT

d_call: TRBD1
v_call: TRBV5-4
clone_size: .
j_call: TRBJ2-3
cdr3_aa: CASSTRQGNADTQYF
cdr3_nt: TGTGCCAGCAGCACCCGACAGGGGAATGCAGATACGCAGTATTTT

d_call: .
v_call: TRBV29-1
clone_size: .
j_call: TRBJ2-7
cdr3_aa: CSVVNGNGGYEQYF
cdr3_nt: TGCAGCGTTGTGAATGGGAACGGAGGCTACGAGCAGTACTTC

d_call: .
v_call: TRBV6-5
clone_size: once
j_call: TRBJ1-2
cdr3_aa: CASSRAPYYGYTF
cdr3_nt: TGTGCCAGCAGCCGCGCCCCCTACTATGGCTACACCTTC

d_call: TRBD1
v_call: TRBV5-4
clone_size: .
j_call: TRBJ1-4
cdr3_aa: CASSRTGGLEKLFF
cdr3_nt: TGTGCCAGCAGCAGGACAGGGGGTCTTGAAAAACTGTTTTTT

d_call: TRBD1
v_call: TRBV5-6
clone_size: few
j_call: TRBJ1-1
cdr3_aa: CASSLAGTDAFF
cdr3_nt: TGTGCCAGCAGCTTGGCCGGGACAGATGCTTTCTTT

d_call: .
v_call: TRBV10-2
clone_size: .
j_call: TRBJ2-7
cdr3_aa: CASREPGSGAYEQYF
cdr3_nt: TGCGCCAGCAGGGAACCGGGATCAGGGGCCTACGAGCAGTACTTC

d_call: .
v_call: TRBV2
clone_size: .
j_call: TRBJ2-5
cdr3_aa: CASSGERVGETQYF
cdr3_nt: TGTGCCAGCAGTGGGGAGAGGGTTGGGGAGACCCAGTACTTC